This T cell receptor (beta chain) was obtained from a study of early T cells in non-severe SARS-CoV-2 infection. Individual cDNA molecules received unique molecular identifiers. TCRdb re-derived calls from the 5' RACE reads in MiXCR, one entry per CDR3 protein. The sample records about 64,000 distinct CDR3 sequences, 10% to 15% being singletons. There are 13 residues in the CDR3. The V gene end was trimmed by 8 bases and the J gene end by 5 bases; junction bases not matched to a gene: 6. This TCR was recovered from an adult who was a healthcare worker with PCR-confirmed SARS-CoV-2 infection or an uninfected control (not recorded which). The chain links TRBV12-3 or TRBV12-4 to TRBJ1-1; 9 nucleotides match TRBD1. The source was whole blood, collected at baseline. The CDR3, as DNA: TGTGCCAGCTATGGACAGGGGAGAACTGAAGCTTTCTTT. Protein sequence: CASYGQGRTEAFF.